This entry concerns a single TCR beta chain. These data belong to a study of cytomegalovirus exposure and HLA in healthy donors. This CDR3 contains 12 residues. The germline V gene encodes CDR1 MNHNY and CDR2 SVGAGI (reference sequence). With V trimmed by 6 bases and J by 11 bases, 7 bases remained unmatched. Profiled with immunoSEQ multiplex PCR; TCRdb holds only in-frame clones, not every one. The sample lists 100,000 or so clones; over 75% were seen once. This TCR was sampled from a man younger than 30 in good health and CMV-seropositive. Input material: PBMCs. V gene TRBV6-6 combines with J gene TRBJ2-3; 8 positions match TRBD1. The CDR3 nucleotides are TGTGCCAGCAGCCAACCGGGACAGGAGCAGTATTTT. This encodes CASSQPGQEQYF.